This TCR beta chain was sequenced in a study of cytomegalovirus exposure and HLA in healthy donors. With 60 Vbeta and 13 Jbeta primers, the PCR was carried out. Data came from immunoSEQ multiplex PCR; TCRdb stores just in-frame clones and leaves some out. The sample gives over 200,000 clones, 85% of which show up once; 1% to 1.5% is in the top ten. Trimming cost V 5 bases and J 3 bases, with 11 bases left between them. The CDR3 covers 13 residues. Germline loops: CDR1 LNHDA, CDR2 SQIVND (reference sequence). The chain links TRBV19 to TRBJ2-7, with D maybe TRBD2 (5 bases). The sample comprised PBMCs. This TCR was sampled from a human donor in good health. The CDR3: CASSVGGSYEQYF. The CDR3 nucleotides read TGTGCCAGTAGTGTGGGTGGGAGCTACGAGCAGTACTTC.